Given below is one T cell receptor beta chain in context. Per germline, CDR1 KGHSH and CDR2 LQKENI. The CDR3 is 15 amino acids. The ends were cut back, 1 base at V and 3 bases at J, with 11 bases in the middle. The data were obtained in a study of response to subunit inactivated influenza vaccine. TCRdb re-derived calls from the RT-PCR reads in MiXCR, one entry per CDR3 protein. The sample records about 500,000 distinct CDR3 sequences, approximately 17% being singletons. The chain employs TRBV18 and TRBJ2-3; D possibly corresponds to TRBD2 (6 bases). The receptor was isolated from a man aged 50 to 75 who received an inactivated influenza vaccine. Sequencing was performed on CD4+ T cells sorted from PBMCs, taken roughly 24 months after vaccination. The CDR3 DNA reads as TGTGCCAGCTCACCACGGAGGGGCGCGACAGATACGCAGTATTTT. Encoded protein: CASSPRRGATDTQYF.